Below are 24 T cell receptor beta chains sequenced from a single sample in a study of identical twins. TCRdb independently ran MiXCR on the 5' RACE reads; one entry per CDR3 protein. This table has about 190,000 distinct CDR3 sequences, approximately 15% appearing once. These sequences were also reported in another study, on T cells expressing NK-cell markers.

The sample consisted of CD8+ T cells sorted from blood. The source is a woman between 18 and 30 years old in good health.

This clonotype came up a few times. V gene TRBV11-3 combines with J gene TRBJ2-7, with TRBD1 matching over 7 bases. V dropped 5 bases and J dropped 3; count of bases not matched to a gene: 7. From germline, CDR1 is SGHNT and CDR2 YENEEA. This CDR3 spans 14 amino acids. In nucleotides, the CDR3 is TGTGCCAGCAGCCCGAGGGGGCCTGGCTACGAGCAGTACTTC. Translating it yields CASSPRGPGYEQYF.

The chain joins TRBV6-2 or TRBV6-3 to TRBJ2-3, with 13 bases lining up with TRBD2. With 2 bases clipped from V and 6 bases from J, the junction kept 17 bases outside the gene matches. CDR1 and CDR2 from the germline V gene are MNHEY and SVGEGT. This CDR3 region has 20 residues. CDR3: CASSYPQVGLAGLRFDTQYF. The CDR3 DNA follows: TGTGCCAGCAGTTACCCCCAGGTGGGACTAGCGGGGTTAAGGTTCGATACGCAGTATTTT.

A few counts support this clonotype. V gene TRBV29-1 combines with J gene TRBJ2-7; maybe TRBD2 (6 bases). The germline CDR1 and CDR2 sequences are SQVTM and ANQGSEA. V lost 5 bases and J 1 base, leaving 18 bases between the germline ends. The CDR3 has 15 residues. The CDR3 DNA reads TGCAGCGTTCGAGGTGGACGGGAGAAATCCTACGAGCAGTACTTC. Translating gives CSVRGGREKSYEQYF.

The V and J genes are TRBV6-1 and TRBJ2-1; 7 nucleotides line up with TRBD2. Per germline, CDR1 MNHNS and CDR2 SASEGT. With 7 bases clipped from V and 0 bases from J, the junction kept 9 bases outside the gene matches. This CDR3 region has 16 residues. The CDR3 sequence is CASTHLGGGSYNEQFF. CDR3 DNA sequence: TGTGCCAGCACCCACCTTGGCGGGGGCTCCTACAATGAGCAGTTCTTC.

This clonotype was recorded a few times. The chain is built from TRBV5-1 and TRBJ2-7, with D hard to call. From germline, CDR1 is SGHRS and CDR2 YFSETQ. The CDR3 extends over 13 amino acids. Trimming took 2 bases from V and 2 from J, leaving 8 bases between them. The CDR3: CASSFYSPYEQYF. CDR3 nucleotides: TGCGCCAGCAGCTTCTACAGCCCCTACGAGCAGTACTTC.

This clonotype was counted at least ten times. The chain is built from TRBV5-1 and TRBJ2-1; possible D gene TRBD2, 7 bases. This CDR3 is 18 amino acids long. Trimming shortened V by 1 base and J by 0 bases, and 17 bases separated the two germline ends. CDR1 and CDR2 (germline): SGHRS, YFSETQ. The CDR3 reads CASSLRGGGVSSYNEQFF. For the CDR3, the DNA is TGCGCCAGCAGCTTGAGGGGGGGCGGGGTGAGCTCCTACAATGAGCAGTTCTTC.

The gene calls are TRBV5-1 and TRBJ2-6, with 7 bases that match TRBD2. Per the germline V gene, CDR1 is SGHRS and CDR2 is YFSETQ. After removal of 0 bases from V and 2 bases from J, the junction contained 5 bases not matched to a gene. This CDR3 is built from 17 residues. The CDR3 region has the DNA TGCGCCAGCAGCTTGGAGGGGACTACCGCTGGGGCCAACGTCCTGACTTTC. As protein: CASSLEGTTAGANVLTF. The full variable domain, completed using reference TRBV5-1 and TRBJ2-6, is KAGVTQTPRYLIKTRGQQVTLSCSPISGHRSVSWYQQTPGQGLQFLFEYFSETQRNKGNFPGRFSGRQFSNSRSEMNVSTLELGDSALYLCASSLEGTTAGANVLTFGAGSRLTVL.

The V and J genes are TRBV9 and TRBJ2-7; tentatively, D is TRBD2 (5 bases). The CDR3 length is 13 residues. Germline CDR1 is SGDLS and CDR2 is YYNGEE. V lost 0 bases, J lost 4 bases, and 8 bases lay in between. CDR3 DNA: TGTGCCAGCAGCGTAGAGGGAGATTACGAGCAGTACTTC. It encodes CASSVEGDYEQYF.

The table lists this clonotype with a few counts. The rearrangement joins TRBV5-6 to TRBJ2-2; weak D call: TRBD2 (7 bases). CDR3 length: 16 residues. CDR1 is SGHDT, CDR2 YYEEEE, per germline. Trimming cost V 2 bases and J 4 bases, with 15 bases left between them. The CDR3 loop is CASSFGGGGFTGELFF. In nucleotides, the CDR3 is TGTGCCAGCAGCTTCGGAGGGGGGGGATTCACCGGGGAGCTGTTTTTT.

The rearrangement joins TRBV3-1 to TRBJ1-1; D remains ambiguous. CDR1 and CDR2 from the germline V gene are LGHDT and YNNKEL (reference sequence). V was clipped by 1 base and J by 5 bases, with 17 bases between them. CDR3 size: 16 residues. In nucleotides, the CDR3 is TGTGCCAGCAGCCAAGTTTCATGGGCGGGAAGGACTGAAGCTTTCTTT. It translates to CASSQVSWAGRTEAFF.

The chain joins TRBV12-3 or TRBV12-4 to TRBJ2-7; 12 bases align to TRBD1. The CDR3 extends over 14 amino acids. Losses at the gene ends were 6 bases for V and 6 bases for J; bases not matched to a gene: 6. DNA for the CDR3: TGTGCCAGCAGCCGGGGACAGGGGGCGGGCGAGCAGTACTTC. This sequence encodes CASSRGQGAGEQYF.

The chain uses TRBV4-3 and TRBJ2-2, with D possibly TRBD1 on 5 matching bases. Germline V gene data show CDR1 as LGHNA and CDR2 as YSLEER. The CDR3 length is 11 residues. Trimming removed 6 bases from V and 6 bases from J, with 5 bases in between. The chain's CDR3 is CASRGPGELFF. The CDR3 DNA reads as TGCGCCAGCAGGGGGCCCGGGGAGCTGTTTTTT.

The chain employs TRBV29-1 and TRBJ2-6; D not certain. The CDR3 is 12 amino acids. Germline V gene lookup returns CDR1 SQVTM and CDR2 ANQGSEA. Trimming took 6 bases from V and 0 from J, leaving 3 bases between them. In DNA form, the CDR3 reads TGCAGCGTCTTCTCTGGGGCCAACGTCCTGACTTTC. Its protein product is CSVFSGANVLTF.

CDR3 in amino acids: CASSNDRQGGSDTQYF. The CDR3 region has the DNA TGTGCCAGCAGCAATGACCGACAGGGAGGGTCAGATACGCAGTATTTT. V usage is TRBV7-6 and J usage is TRBJ2-3; D may be TRBD1 or TRBD2 (7 bases each). The CDR3 sequence is 16 residues long. Per germline, CDR1 SGHVS and CDR2 FNYEAQ. Trimming took off 5 bases at V and 4 bases at J, with 19 bases between the two ends.

The gene calls are TRBV14 and TRBJ2-1; 9 positions match TRBD2. Germline V CDR1 and CDR2: SGHDN, FVKESK. The CDR3 consists of 19 residues. The junction had 14 bases not matched to a gene; V was cut back by 0 bases and J by 5 bases. This chain's CDR3 is CASSQEWGREGLRNNEQFF. The CDR3 nucleotides read TGTGCCAGCAGCCAAGAGTGGGGGCGGGAGGGCCTTCGGAACAATGAGCAGTTCTTC.

This sequence joins TRBV9 and TRBJ2-7; 9 nucleotides match TRBD1. The CDR3 extends over 15 amino acids. Trimming took 3 bases from V and 5 from J; bases not matched to a gene: 9. CDR1 is SGDLS and CDR2 is YYNGEE in the germline V gene. The CDR3 nucleotides read TGTGCCAGCAGCGGGGGCGACAGGGGGGGGCACGAGCAGTACTTC. Translated: CASSGGDRGGHEQYF.

The chain links TRBV10-2 to TRBJ2-1; TRBD2 is a possible D gene (6 bases). This CDR3 has 13 amino acids. Germline V gene sequence: CDR1 WSHSY, CDR2 SAAADI. Between the trimmed V and J ends, which lost 8 bases and 9 bases, there was a span of 17 bases. The CDR3 reads CASAITGVGEQFF. The CDR3 coding sequence is TGCGCCAGCGCAATCACGGGAGTTGGTGAGCAGTTCTTC.

The sample holds a few counts of this clonotype. This sequence joins TRBV6-5 and TRBJ2-1; D gene ambiguous. The CDR3 totals 13 residues. In germline, CDR1 is MNHEY, CDR2 SVGAGI. V was trimmed by 2 bases and J by 8 bases, leaving 10 bases between them. The CDR3 region has the DNA TGTGCCAGCAGTTACGCGGCTACTTATGAGCAGTTCTTC. It encodes CASSYAATYEQFF.

This clonotype occurred a few times. This rearrangement joins TRBV7-9 to TRBJ2-7, with 8 bases lining up with TRBD1. The V segment lost 5 bases and the J segment 3 bases; nucleotides outside the gene matches: 9. The germline CDR1 and CDR2 sequences are SEHNR and FQNEAQ (reference sequence). The CDR3 totals 15 residues. CDR3 region: CASSTMDRDYYEQYF. The CDR3, as DNA: TGTGCCAGCAGCACCATGGACAGGGATTACTACGAGCAGTACTTC.

This CDR3 reads CASTSGAGAEQYF. CDR3 bases: TGTGCCAGCACTTCGGGAGCAGGGGCAGAGCAGTACTTC. This chain connects TRBV6-5 to TRBJ2-7; D may match TRBD1 or TRBD2 (6 bases each). The CDR3 extends over 13 amino acids. Germline-derived CDR1 and CDR2 are MNHEY and SVGAGI. The ends were cut back, 7 bases at V and 7 bases at J, with 17 bases in the middle.

This clonotype has just a few counts. The chain joins TRBV9 to TRBJ2-1; D gene uncertain. Germline V lookup: CDR1 SGDLS, CDR2 YYNGEE. V was clipped by 8 bases and J by 6 bases, with 9 bases between them. This CDR3 is 11 amino acids long. The CDR3 coding sequence is TGTGCCAGTGCGTCCCTCAATGAGCAGTTCTTC. Encoded protein: CASASLNEQFF.

The V call is TRBV2, the J call TRBJ2-2; D is ambiguous. CDR1 is SNHLY, CDR2 FYNNEI, per germline. V lost 7 bases to trimming and J lost 4 bases, with 10 bases between them. CDR3 length equals 13 residues. The CDR3 region is CASNERSTGELFF. CDR3 DNA: TGTGCCAGCAACGAACGGAGCACCGGGGAGCTGTTTTTT.

V gene TRBV7-2 combines with J gene TRBJ1-1; D gene uncertain. The germline V gene has CDR1 SGHTA and CDR2 FQGNSA. The V and J ends lost 6 bases and 6 bases respectively, with 14 bases between them. This CDR3 contains 13 residues. The CDR3 spells CASRPTLVAEAFF. DNA for the CDR3: TGTGCCAGCAGACCCACTCTAGTCGCTGAAGCTTTCTTT.

This clonotype has at least ten counts. The chain carries TRBV6-1 and TRBJ2-7; 9 bases agree with TRBD2. The CDR3 is 13 amino acids. CDR1 is MNHNS, CDR2 SASEGT, per germline. V was pared by 6 bases and J by 3 bases, with 3 bases of the junction left unmatched. The CDR3 sequence is CASSLAGYYEQYF. For the CDR3, the DNA is TGTGCCAGCAGCCTAGCGGGGTACTACGAGCAGTACTTC.